The 10 T cell receptor beta chains given below trace back to one sample, sequenced in a study of shared clonotypes between healthy human individuals. The naive CD8 fraction comprised CD45RO-negative cells positively selected for CCR7 and excluded terminally differentiated effector memory CD45RA+ cells. Method: immunoSEQ multiplex PCR; TCRdb's copy keeps in-frame clones and lacks some. The sample records millions of clones, 90% to 95% being singletons. Sequencing was performed on naive CD8+ T cells from PBMCs. Source of these receptors: a man between 18 and 35 years old in good health. Some clones in this sample may be carry-over from other donors' samples.

The V call is TRBV7-9, the J call TRBJ2-7, with TRBD2 matching over 8 bases. The J segment lost 4 bases and the V segment lost 1 base, leaving 12 bases of the junction unmatched. Germline-derived CDR1 and CDR2 are SEHNR and FQNEAQ (reference sequence). The CDR3 has 17 amino acids. The CDR3 spells CASSLVAVAGIAYEQYF. The CDR3 DNA is TGTGCCAGCAGCTTAGTCGCGGTAGCGGGAATTGCTTACGAGCAGTACTTC.

V and J are TRBV9 and TRBJ2-5, with D possibly TRBD1 on 6 matching bases. CDR3 size: 14 residues. Trimming cost V 3 bases and J 2 bases, with 11 bases left between them. Germline values: CDR1 SGDLS, CDR2 YYNGEE. This CDR3 reads CASSEGDTQETQYF. Here the CDR3 DNA reads TGTGCCAGCAGCGAGGGGGACACTCAAGAGACCCAGTACTTC.

On this clone: One end of the junction varies from germline; a read error may be responsible. The chain joins TRBV6-6 to TRBJ2-1, with 7 bases fitting TRBD1. The CDR3 spans 15 residues. Germline-derived CDR1 and CDR2 are MNHNY and SVGAGI (reference sequence). Here the CDR3 DNA reads TGTGCCAGCACTCATACAGGGGTCCCCTACGATGAGCAGTTCTTC. This sequence encodes CASTHTGVPYDEQFF.

The CDR3 DNA follows: TGTGCCAGCAGCGACAGGGCGGGGGAGACCCAGTACTTC. It encodes CASSDRAGETQYF. This chain connects TRBV9 to TRBJ2-5; D may correspond to TRBD1 or TRBD2 (6 bases each). Trimming took 3 bases from V and 5 from J, leaving 11 bases between them. CDR1 is SGDLS, CDR2 YYNGEE, per germline. CDR3 length equals 13 residues.

The chain carries TRBV6-1 and TRBJ2-5; 7 bases agree with TRBD2. The CDR3 covers 13 residues. With V trimmed by 6 bases and J by 5 bases, 6 bases remained unmatched. The germline V gene has CDR1 MNHNS and CDR2 SASEGT. The CDR3 DNA reads as TGTGCCAGCAGGAGGCTGGGAGGGGAGACCCAGTACTTC. Translated, it gives CASRRLGGETQYF.

On this clone itself: Other DNA variants within this sample encode the same CDR3. The V and J genes are TRBV9 and TRBJ2-7, with D possibly being TRBD2 (5 bases). The CDR3 consists of 15 residues. Germline V CDR1 and CDR2: SGDLS, YYNGEE. V was cut by 0 bases and J by 2 bases, with 12 bases left in between. CDR3 nucleotide sequence: TGTGCCAGCAGCGTAGGGGCAAGCGGCCCCTACGAGCAGTACTTC. This codes for CASSVGASGPYEQYF.

The chain employs TRBV11-2 and TRBJ1-1; maybe TRBD1 (5 bases). Trimming shortened V by 1 base and J by 3 bases, and 12 bases separated the two germline ends. CDR3 length equals 15 residues. Germline V gives CDR1 SGHAT, CDR2 FQNNGV. The chain's CDR3 is CASSLGPRVDTEAFF. CDR3 bases: TGTGCCAGCAGCTTAGGACCCAGGGTGGACACTGAAGCTTTCTTT.

The CDR3 DNA follows: TGTGCCAGCAGTCTACGGCCGTTGGTCGCTGAAGCTTTCTTT. It yields the protein CASSLRPLVAEAFF. The genes are TRBV27 and TRBJ1-1; D remains ambiguous. The CDR3 contains 14 residues. CDR1 is MNHEY, CDR2 SMNVEV, per germline (reference sequence). The V end lost 5 bases, the J end lost 6 bases, and 16 bases lay between the germline ends.

About this clone: Other nucleotide sequences in the sample specify the same CDR3. V usage is TRBV27 and J usage is TRBJ2-1; TRBD2 matches 7 bases. This CDR3 has 13 residues. Trimming removed 5 bases from V and 7 bases from J; junction bases left unmatched: 5. Looked up from germline, CDR1 is MNHEY and CDR2 is SMNVEV (reference sequence). CDR3 sequence (DNA): TGTGCCAGCAGTCCTGGACTAGGGAATGAGCAGTTCTTC. Translating it yields CASSPGLGNEQFF.

About this clone: In the same sample, other DNA sequences code for this CDR3. The J gene is TRBJ2-7, the V gene TRBV27, with 8 bases aligning to TRBD1. The V gene's germline CDR1 is MNHEY and CDR2 SMNVEV (reference sequence). The CDR3 covers 13 residues. V was pared by 6 bases and J by 3 bases, with 4 bases of the junction left unmatched. DNA of the CDR3: TGTGCCAGCAGCCTCGGGACAGGCTACGAGCAGTACTTC. Amino acid sequence: CASSLGTGYEQYF.